One and the same sample provided the 21 T cell receptor beta chains below, sequenced in a study of CD8 T cell repertoires and HIV-1 epitope variants. Only in-frame clones appear in the TCRdb table, and some are missing; sequencing was by immunoSEQ multiplex PCR. The sample consists of about 90,000 clones, roughly four fifths of them appearing once. Sequenced material: uncultured baseline CD8+ T cells from peripheral blood mononuclear cells (PBMCs). These receptors all come from a male donor with HIV.

The chain carries TRBV30 and TRBJ1-2; 9 nucleotides align to TRBD1. CDR3 length: 14 amino acids. Germline V gene sequence: CDR1 GTSNPN, CDR2 SVGIG (reference sequence). The trim removed 0 bases at V and 4 bases at J, leaving 3 bases unmatched. Written as DNA, the CDR3 is TGTGCCTGGAGTGTACAGGGGGCTGGCTATGGCTACACCTTC. The encoded protein is CAWSVQGAGYGYTF.

The chain links TRBV6-5 to TRBJ1-1, with 7 bases aligning to TRBD1. Germline-derived CDR1 and CDR2 are MNHEY and SVGAGI. CDR3 length equals 14 residues. Losses at the gene ends were 6 bases for V and 1 base for J; bases not matched to a gene: 5. CDR3 in amino acids: CASRTRTGNTEAFF. The CDR3 DNA follows: TGTGCCAGCAGGACACGGACAGGGAACACTGAAGCTTTCTTT.

The chain uses TRBV28 and TRBJ1-2, with 7 bases identical to TRBD1. The V segment lost 1 base and the J segment 7 bases; nucleotides outside the gene matches: 0. The CDR3 totals 12 residues. Germline assignment: CDR1 MDHEN and CDR2 SYDVKM. This CDR3 is CASSLSGGGYTF. CDR3 coding DNA: TGTGCCAGCAGTTTATCAGGGGGTGGCTACACCTTC.

This clone appeared a few times. This sequence joins TRBV6-4 and TRBJ1-2, with D uncertain. In germline, CDR1 is MRHNA, CDR2 SNTAGT. The V end was cut by 3 bases, the J end by 2 bases, with 13 bases between. The CDR3 totals 15 residues. The CDR3 protein is CASSEGPLGNYGYTF. The DNA for the CDR3 is TGTGCCAGCAGTGAAGGTCCCCTAGGGAACTATGGCTACACCTTC.

J is TRBJ1-1 and V is TRBV29-1; 7 bases map to TRBD1. The CDR3 extends over 14 amino acids. The V gene's germline CDR1 is SQVTM and CDR2 ANQGSEA. After removal of 3 bases from V and 0 bases from J, the junction contained 4 bases not matched to a gene. The CDR3 sequence: CSVERTGLNTEAFF. The CDR3 region has the DNA TGCAGCGTTGAGAGGACAGGCTTGAACACTGAAGCTTTCTTT. Full variable domain (outside the CDR3, taken from reference TRBV29-1 and TRBJ1-1): SAVISQKPSRDICQRGTSLTIQCQVDSQVTMMFWYRQQPGQSLTLIATANQGSEATYESGFVIDKFPISRPNLTFSTLTVSNMSPEDSSIYLCSVERTGLNTEAFFGQGTRLTVV.

V and J are TRBV2 and TRBJ2-1; D possibly corresponds to TRBD2 (5 bases). Trimming left V 2 bases short and J 1 base short, with 9 bases between. Per the germline V gene, CDR1 is SNHLY and CDR2 is FYNNEI. The CDR3 is 15 residues long. CDR3 DNA sequence: TGTGCCAGCAGTGAATCGTGGGAGTCCTACAATGAGCAGTTCTTC. It encodes CASSESWESYNEQFF.

This clone was counted many times. The chain couples TRBV28 to TRBJ2-1, with 7 nucleotides matching TRBD2. The CDR3 sequence is 14 residues long. CDR1 and CDR2 from the germline V gene are MDHEN and SYDVKM. V lost 2 bases to trimming and J lost 7 bases; unmatched junction nucleotides: 5. The CDR3 reads CASSLVGGNNEQFF. CDR3 bases: TGTGCCAGCAGTTTAGTGGGAGGGAATAATGAGCAGTTCTTC.

The chain combines TRBV4-3 with TRBJ1-2, with 10 positions matching TRBD1. V shed 4 bases and J 4 bases; nucleotides not matched to a gene: 9. Germline V gene data show CDR1 as LGHNA and CDR2 as YSLEER. The CDR3 spans 16 residues. This CDR3 is CASSLTMGQGTYGYTF. For the CDR3, the DNA is TGCGCCAGCAGCCTCACCATGGGACAGGGGACCTATGGCTACACCTTC.

This rearrangement joins TRBV4-1 to TRBJ2-2; no reliable D call. From germline, CDR1 is MGHRA and CDR2 YSYEKL. This CDR3 is 16 amino acids long. Trimming cost V 2 bases and J 0 bases, with 10 bases left between them. The CDR3 loop reads CASSQNWGANTGELFF. CDR3 coding DNA: TGCGCCAGCAGCCAAAATTGGGGTGCGAACACCGGGGAGCTGTTTTTT.

The chain uses TRBV2 and TRBJ1-5; 8 positions agree with TRBD1. The trim removed 10 bases at V and 7 bases at J, leaving 6 bases unmatched. Germline assignment: CDR1 SNHLY and CDR2 FYNNEI. The CDR3 spans 12 residues. DNA of the CDR3: TGTGCCACCCAGGGGGCACGACAGCCCCAGCATTTT. Translated, it gives CATQGARQPQHF.

This clone was seen a handful of times. The J gene is TRBJ1-4, the V gene TRBV6-5; 8 bases are shared with TRBD1. Germline V lookup: CDR1 MNHEY, CDR2 SVGAGI. The V and J ends lost 5 bases and 8 bases, in that order; junction bases with no gene match: 7. This CDR3 is 14 amino acids long. The CDR3 region is CASSEQGEGEKLFF. In DNA, the CDR3 is TGTGCCAGCAGTGAACAGGGGGAGGGAGAAAAACTGTTTTTT.

The chain links TRBV9 to TRBJ2-1, with 9 nucleotides matching TRBD2. V was pared by 4 bases and J by 5 bases, with 7 bases of the junction left unmatched. The CDR3 is 15 amino acids. The germline gives CDR1 SGDLS, CDR2 YYNGEE. CDR3 coding DNA: TGTGCCAGCAGCCCCAGCGGGAGGATGGACAATGAGCAGTTCTTC. Amino acid sequence: CASSPSGRMDNEQFF.

The chain recombines TRBV10-3 with TRBJ2-2; 9 bases align to TRBD1. J lost 5 bases, V lost 8 bases, and 0 bases had no gene match. The CDR3 is 12 amino acids. Looked up from germline, CDR1 is ENHRY and CDR2 is SYGVKD. The CDR3 DNA is TGTGCCATCGGACAGGGGACCGGGGAGCTGTTTTTT. Translation: CAIGQGTGELFF.

The chain couples TRBV13 to TRBJ2-7; maybe TRBD1 (6 bases). Germline CDR1 reads PRHDT; CDR2 reads FYEKMQ (reference sequence). V was pared by 6 bases and J by 2 bases, with 14 bases between. The CDR3 sequence is 14 residues long. CDR3 in DNA: TGTGCCAGCAGGATACAGGGAAAACCCTACGAGCAGTACTTC. As protein: CASRIQGKPYEQYF.

The chain carries TRBV7-6 and TRBJ1-4, with D maybe TRBD1 (6 bases). CDR1 and CDR2 (germline): SGHVS, FNYEAQ. V lost 4 bases to trimming and J lost 7 bases, with 19 bases between them. CDR3 length: 16 amino acids. The CDR3 region has the DNA TGTGCCAGCAGCTCAATCGAGGGGGGTTTGAGTGAAAAACTGTTTTTT. Translated: CASSSIEGGLSEKLFF. Supplemented by reference TRBV7-6 and TRBJ1-4, the full variable domain reads GAGVSQSPRYKVTKRGQDVALRCDPISGHVSLYWYRQALGQGPEFLTYFNYEAQQDKSGLPNDRFSAERPEGSISTLTIQRTEQRDSAMYRCASSSIEGGLSEKLFFGSGTQLSVL.

This sequence joins TRBV18 and TRBJ1-2; TRBD1 agrees at 7 bases. CDR3 length: 15 residues. V lost 3 bases and J lost 8; bases outside the gene matches: 12. CDR1 and CDR2 (germline): KGHSH, LQKENI. This CDR3 is CASSPPDRTRSGYTF. The DNA for the CDR3 is TGTGCCAGCTCACCCCCGGACAGGACAAGGAGCGGCTACACCTTC.

The chain links TRBV2 to TRBJ2-5; 7 bases fit TRBD1. Germline trimming cut 6 bases from V and 4 bases from J; bases unmatched to any gene: 5. The CDR3 covers 13 residues. Germline V gene data show CDR1 as SNHLY and CDR2 as FYNNEI. The CDR3 DNA reads TGTGCCAGCAGACCGACAGGGTCAGAGACCCAGTACTTC. Its translation: CASRPTGSETQYF.

This rearrangement joins TRBV5-1 to TRBJ2-5, with D uncertain. Germline lookup yields CDR1 SGHRS and CDR2 YFSETQ. The CDR3 spans 14 residues. With 3 bases removed from V and 4 bases from J, the gap between germline ends came to 13 bases. Here the CDR3 DNA reads TGCGCCAGCAGCTCCAACAGCATTTCAGAGACCCAGTACTTC. Amino acid sequence: CASSSNSISETQYF.

The genes are TRBV9 and TRBJ2-7, with TRBD2 matching 8 bases. With V trimmed by 0 bases and J by 7 bases, 12 bases remained unmatched. Germline V gene lookup returns CDR1 SGDLS and CDR2 YYNGEE. CDR3 length equals 16 residues. CDR3 protein: CASSVGQSGSPEEQYF. CDR3 DNA sequence: TGTGCCAGCAGCGTAGGTCAGAGCGGGAGTCCGGAGGAGCAGTACTTC.

The gene calls are TRBV4-3 and TRBJ2-7; 11 positions agree with TRBD1. The length of the CDR3 is 16 residues. Germline values: CDR1 LGHNA, CDR2 YSLEER. J lost 2 bases, V lost 3 bases, and 6 bases had no gene match. The CDR3 bases are TGCGCCAGCAGCCAGAATGGACAGGGGGCCGCCTACGAGCAGTACTTC. The encoded protein is CASSQNGQGAAYEQYF.

The chain employs TRBV5-8 and TRBJ1-5; TRBD1 might be the D (5 bases). CDR1 is SGHTS, CDR2 YDEGEE, per germline. This CDR3 has 15 residues. The V end was cut by 3 bases, the J end by 1 base, with 11 bases between. CDR3 coding DNA: TGTGCCAGCAGCTACCAGGGAATAAGCAATCAGCCCCAGCATTTT. This translates into CASSYQGISNQPQHF.